Shown below are 18 T cell receptor beta chains from a single sample sequenced in a study of shared clonotypes between healthy human individuals. Profiling relied on immunoSEQ multiplex PCR, and the TCRdb table lists in-frame clones only, not all of them. The sample holds around 2.1 million clones, under 97% seen once. The sample comprised naive CD4+ T cells sorted from blood. This sample's subset: CD45RA+ positively selected. The receptors originated from a man aged 18 to 29 in good health.

This clone was counted a single time. The chain couples TRBV4-3 to TRBJ1-2; D is undetermined. The V gene lost 0 bases and the J gene lost 4 bases, with 15 bases spanning the gap. This CDR3 contains 16 residues. Germline CDR1 and CDR2: LGHNA and YSLEER. The chain's CDR3 is CASSQDPKGSSYGYTF. The DNA for the CDR3 is TGCGCCAGCAGCCAAGACCCCAAGGGATCCAGCTATGGCTACACCTTC.

This chain's CDR3 is CATSRETGDYGYTF. The CDR3 DNA reads TGTGCCACCAGCAGAGAGACAGGGGACTATGGCTACACCTTC. V is TRBV15 and J is TRBJ1-2, with 8 bases matching TRBD1. The V segment lost 0 bases and the J segment 3 bases; nucleotides outside the gene matches: 0. Germline CDR1 LNHNV, CDR2 YYDKDF (reference sequence). The CDR3 sequence is 14 residues long.

The chain joins TRBV30 to TRBJ1-5; D is uncertain. Germline V gene data show CDR1 as GTSNPN and CDR2 as SVGIG (reference sequence). The germline V and J ends were trimmed by 0 bases and 5 bases, with 8 bases remaining between them. The CDR3 has 13 residues. The CDR3 DNA follows: TGTGCCTGGAGTGTTCTAGGGCATCAGCCCCAGCATTTT. It specifies CAWSVLGHQPQHF.

V gene TRBV7-9 combines with J gene TRBJ1-1; maybe TRBD1 (5 bases). CDR3 length equals 15 residues. V dropped 3 bases and J dropped 5 bases, with 16 bases sitting between them. Germline V gene data show CDR1 as SEHNR and CDR2 as FQNEAQ (reference sequence). CDR3 in amino acids: CASSFSGQGWTEAFF. CDR3 DNA sequence: TGTGCCAGCAGCTTTTCCGGACAAGGCTGGACTGAAGCTTTCTTT. Complete variable domain (other parts from reference TRBV7-9 and TRBJ1-1): DTGVSQNPRHKITKRGQNVTFRCDPISEHNRLYWYRQTLGQGPEFLTYFQNEAQLEKSRLLSDRFSAERPKGSFSTLEIQRTEQGDSAMYLCASSFSGQGWTEAFFGQGTRLTVV.

CDR3 amino acids: CASSLQGQVTYEQYF. For the CDR3, the DNA is TGCGCCAGCAGCTTGCAGGGACAAGTAACCTACGAGCAGTACTTC. The chain uses TRBV5-1 and TRBJ2-7; possibly TRBD1 for D (6 bases). Germline-derived CDR1 and CDR2 are SGHRS and YFSETQ. Trimming took 1 base from V and 2 from J, leaving 13 bases between them. This CDR3 contains 15 residues.

The chain joins TRBV5-6 to TRBJ2-5; D unclear. Germline V gene sequence: CDR1 SGHDT, CDR2 YYEEEE. This CDR3 is 12 amino acids long. Trimming shortened V by 0 bases and J by 4 bases, and 4 bases separated the two germline ends. CDR3 sequence reads: CASSLEGETQYF. In DNA, the CDR3 is TGTGCCAGCAGCTTGGAAGGAGAGACCCAGTACTTC.

CDR3 bases: TGTGCCAGCAGCATTCGGACAGAGAATAATTCACCCCTCCACTTT. This gives the protein CASSIRTENNSPLHF. The chain combines TRBV7-3 with TRBJ1-6; perhaps TRBD1 as D (6 bases). The CDR3 sequence is 15 residues long. The germline gives CDR1 SGHTA, CDR2 FQGTGA. Trimming stripped 5 bases from V and 5 bases from J, with 13 bases between.

In its sample, this clone was seen once. The gene calls are TRBV19 and TRBJ1-4, with D maybe TRBD1 (6 bases). There are 13 residues in the CDR3. Trimming pared 6 bases from V and 7 bases from J, leaving 12 bases between. Per the germline V gene, CDR1 is LNHDA and CDR2 is SQIVND (reference sequence). The CDR3 nucleotides read TGTGCCAGTAGCCCACAGGGATCTGAAAAACTGTTTTTT. This sequence encodes CASSPQGSEKLFF.

This chain uses TRBV6-6 with TRBJ2-7; 7 bases line up with TRBD1. The CDR3 spans 12 residues. In germline, CDR1 is MNHNY, CDR2 SVGAGI (reference sequence). The junction had 8 bases not matched to a gene; V was cut back by 8 bases and J by 7 bases. For the CDR3, the DNA is TGTGCCAGCCGACAGGGTTGGGCGGAGCAGTACTTC. Protein product: CASRQGWAEQYF.

The gene calls are TRBV7-3 and TRBJ2-1; D call uncertain. The germline V and J ends were trimmed by 5 bases and 0 bases, with 17 bases remaining between them. This CDR3 has 17 amino acids. Germline CDR1 and CDR2: SGHTA and FQGTGA. CDR3 DNA: TGTGCCAGCAGCCGGCGCTGGGTAGGGTCCTCCTACAATGAGCAGTTCTTC. It encodes CASSRRWVGSSYNEQFF.

V gene TRBV5-1 combines with J gene TRBJ2-7; 10 positions match TRBD1. V shed 2 bases and J 4 bases; nucleotides not matched to a gene: 6. This CDR3 comprises 15 residues. Germline CDR1 reads SGHRS; CDR2 reads YFSETQ. Here the CDR3 reads CASSLGQGVSYEQYF. In DNA, the CDR3 is TGCGCCAGCAGCTTAGGACAGGGGGTCTCGTACGAGCAGTACTTC.

The chain employs TRBV5-1 and TRBJ2-7, with 10 bases that match TRBD1. CDR3 length: 16 amino acids. J was trimmed by 5 bases and V by 1 base; bases with no gene match: 9. Germline V lookup: CDR1 SGHRS, CDR2 YFSETQ. The DNA for the CDR3 is TGCGCCAGCAGCTTGCCCGGTGGGACAGGGGTGAACGAGCAGTACTTC. Protein product: CASSLPGGTGVNEQYF.

The chain recombines TRBV11-3 with TRBJ2-1, with no clear D. The V and J ends lost 5 bases and 2 bases respectively, with 4 bases between them. Germline CDR1 and CDR2: SGHNT and YENEEA. This CDR3 comprises 12 residues. The CDR3 here is CASSTTYNEQFF. DNA for the CDR3: TGTGCCAGCAGCACAACCTACAATGAGCAGTTCTTC.

The J gene is TRBJ1-1, the V gene TRBV29-1; possibly TRBD1 for D (5 bases). Germline V lookup: CDR1 SQVTM, CDR2 ANQGSEA. The CDR3 spans 14 residues. The ends were cut back, 8 bases at V and 1 base at J, with 17 bases in the middle. The CDR3 sequence: CSWGRAGQNTEAFF. The CDR3 bases are TGCAGCTGGGGTCGGGCAGGGCAGAACACTGAAGCTTTCTTT.

This rearrangement joins TRBV5-1 to TRBJ1-5; unclear D gene. V shed 10 bases and J shed 3 bases, with 11 bases lying between them. Germline CDR1 and CDR2: SGHRS and YFSETQ. This CDR3 region has 12 residues. CDR3 nucleotides: TGCGCCGGCAAGAGAGACAATCAGCCCCAGCATTTT. Its protein is CAGKRDNQPQHF.

The rearrangement joins TRBV7-8 to TRBJ2-1; 8 nucleotides match TRBD2. The CDR3 contains 17 residues. Germline lookup yields CDR1 SGHVS and CDR2 FQNEAQ. The V and J ends lost 5 bases and 6 bases, in that order; junction bases with no gene match: 15. The CDR3 nucleotides are TGTGCCAGCAGCCCCGACTTCCCACGGACTAGCCCCAATGAGCAGTTCTTC. Encoded protein: CASSPDFPRTSPNEQFF.

This clone was seen only once. The chain joins TRBV19 to TRBJ1-5, with D tentatively TRBD1 (5 bases). Trimming shortened V by 1 base and J by 10 bases, and 8 bases separated the two germline ends. The CDR3 is 12 residues long. Germline CDR1 reads LNHDA; CDR2 reads SQIVND (reference sequence). CDR3 amino acids: CASSIVGAPQHF. As DNA, the CDR3 is TGTGCCAGTAGTATAGTTGGGGCCCCCCAGCATTTT.

The V gene is TRBV30, the J gene TRBJ1-1; D is uncertain. Germline V gives CDR1 GTSNPN, CDR2 SVGIG (reference sequence). The V and J ends lost 3 bases and 7 bases respectively, with 9 bases between them. This CDR3 contains 11 residues. The CDR3 sequence: CAWRREDEAFF. The CDR3 region has the DNA TGTGCCTGGAGGAGGGAGGATGAAGCTTTCTTT.